Shown below are 7 T cell receptor beta chains from a single sample sequenced in a study of blood T cell repertoires in COVID-19. Repertoires were generated with immunoSEQ multiplex PCR, while TCRdb's copy carries only in-frame clones and drops some. Counted here are 55,000 to 80,000 clones, roughly 90% occurring once; the ten biggest clones make up around 29%. The sample taken for sequencing was peripheral blood. Receptors were obtained from a man aged 45-65 years with acute or convalescent COVID-19.

This clone was counted only a few times. The chain uses TRBV10-2 and TRBJ2-1; D might be TRBD1 (6 bases). Germline assignment: CDR1 WSHSY and CDR2 SAAADI. This CDR3 region has 15 residues. V lost 1 base and J 6 bases, leaving 13 bases between the germline ends. CDR3 sequence reads: CASSEWGLGVNEQFF. In DNA, the CDR3 is TGCGCCAGCAGTGAGTGGGGGCTTGGGGTCAATGAGCAGTTCTTC.

CDR3 sequence reads: CASSHHPTFTEQETQYF. CDR3 DNA sequence: TGTGCCAGCAGTCATCATCCGACATTTACAGAACAAGAGACCCAGTACTTC. This chain links TRBV6-6 with TRBJ2-5; D not certain. The CDR3 is made up of 17 amino acids. Looked up from germline, CDR1 is MNHNY and CDR2 is SVGAGI (reference sequence). V lost 5 bases, J lost 2 bases, and 21 bases lay in between.

This chain links TRBV30 with TRBJ1-6, with a weak D call TRBD1 (6 bases). The CDR3 length is 14 residues. The V gene's germline CDR1 is GTSNPN and CDR2 SVGIG (reference sequence). The germline V and J ends were trimmed by 3 bases and 7 bases, with 13 bases remaining between them. In DNA form, the CDR3 reads TGTGCCTGGAGAGAAAACACAGGGAATTCACCCCTCCACTTT. Amino acids: CAWRENTGNSPLHF.

J is TRBJ1-2 and V is TRBV28; 7 bases are a match to TRBD1. Germline lookup yields CDR1 MDHEN and CDR2 SYDVKM. The CDR3 runs 14 residues. The ends lost 6 bases at V and 5 bases at J; junction bases unmatched: 9. The CDR3 DNA reads as TGTGCCAGCAGCATTACCACAGGGGAGTATGGCTACACCTTC. Its translation: CASSITTGEYGYTF.

The gene calls are TRBV24-1 and TRBJ2-3; D call uncertain. The CDR3 spans 13 residues. V lost 5 bases, J lost 2 bases, and 7 bases lay in between. Germline V gives CDR1 KGHDR, CDR2 SFDVKD. The CDR3 region is CATSVSYTDTQYF. CDR3 nucleotide sequence: TGTGCCACCAGTGTGAGCTACACAGATACGCAGTATTTT.

The rearrangement joins TRBV6-5 to TRBJ2-7; the D is unclear. The V and J ends lost 0 bases and 2 bases respectively, with 8 bases between them. The V gene's germline CDR1 is MNHEY and CDR2 SVGAGI. CDR3 length: 14 residues. The CDR3 DNA sequence: TGTGCCAGCAGTTACTCCACACCCCCCTACGAGCAGTACTTC. Residues: CASSYSTPPYEQYF.

To note about this clone: This specimen includes other DNA sequences encoding the same CDR3. The chain has TRBV5-8 and TRBJ2-7; tentative D call: TRBD1 (5 bases). CDR1 SGHTS and CDR2 YDEGEE come from the germline V gene. The CDR3 covers 15 residues. V was pared by 4 bases and J by 3 bases, with 17 bases between. The CDR3 nucleotides are TGTGCCAGCAGCCTCGGGCAAGGGGCCGTCTACGAGCAGTACTTC. It is translated as CASSLGQGAVYEQYF.